The 8 T cell receptor beta chains below were found in one sample sequenced in a study of T cell repertoires in cytomegalovirus infection. TCRdb recomputed calls from the reads with MiXCR, one row per CDR3 protein. In the table there are 450,000 to 650,000 distinct CDR3 sequences, 40% of which are singletons. Their specific antigens are unknown. Sequencing used cultured PBMCs, obtained from culture after CMV antigen stimulation. The receptors were gathered from a human donor in good health (CMV status not recorded). Some clones in this sample may be carry-over from other donors' samples.

The chain is built from TRBV4-1 and TRBJ1-3; D ambiguous. The germline V gene encodes CDR1 MGHRA and CDR2 YSYEKL. The ends were cut back, 0 bases at V and 0 bases at J, with 12 bases in the middle. This CDR3 has 17 residues. Here the CDR3 reads CASSQDRPESSGNTIYF. The CDR3 DNA reads as TGCGCCAGCAGCCAAGATAGGCCCGAGAGCTCTGGAAACACCATATATTTT.

This clonotype showed up just a few times. The V call is TRBV7-2, the J call TRBJ2-2, with D maybe TRBD1 (5 bases). The CDR3 totals 14 residues. Germline V gene lookup returns CDR1 SGHTA and CDR2 FQGNSA. The V gene lost 4 bases and the J gene lost 5 bases, with 11 bases spanning the gap. The CDR3 region is CASSSQGVTGELFF. As DNA, the CDR3 is TGTGCCAGCAGCTCGCAAGGGGTTACCGGGGAGCTGTTTTTT.

The V gene is TRBV20-1, the J gene TRBJ2-5; D is tentatively TRBD1 or TRBD2 (6 bases each). This CDR3 has 13 amino acids. Germline CDR1 reads DFQATT; CDR2 reads SNEGSKA (reference sequence). Trimming took 6 bases from V and 5 from J, leaving 16 bases between them. The CDR3 DNA reads TGCAGTGCAACCCGGTGGAGGGGGGAGACCCAGTACTTC. Amino acids: CSATRWRGETQYF.

This clonotype came up a few times. The gene calls are TRBV24-1 and TRBJ2-3, with 7 nucleotides matching TRBD1. In germline, CDR1 is KGHDR, CDR2 SFDVKD. There are 18 residues in the CDR3. V trimming: 4 bases; J trimming: 0 bases; junction bases outside the gene matches: 12. In nucleotides, the CDR3 is TGTGCCACCAGTGACGATCGACAGGGTCCTTCTAGCACAGATACGCAGTATTTT. This codes for CATSDDRQGPSSTDTQYF.

CDR3 in DNA: TGTGCCAGCAGGGGACAGGGTAGTGATGAGCAGTTCTTC. Protein product: CASRGQGSDEQFF. The V gene is TRBV12-3 or TRBV12-4, the J gene TRBJ2-1; 9 positions match TRBD1. With V trimmed by 6 bases and J by 8 bases, 5 bases remained unmatched. This CDR3 contains 13 residues.

The genes are TRBV29-1 and TRBJ2-7; D is undetermined. V was trimmed by 7 bases and J by 0 bases, leaving 13 bases between them. Germline V gives CDR1 SQVTM, CDR2 ANQGSEA. The CDR3 runs to 13 residues. CDR3 DNA sequence: TGCAGCGCAAAGACTCCTCTCTCCTACGAGCAGTACTTC. It codes for CSAKTPLSYEQYF.

The V and J genes are TRBV4-3 and TRBJ2-7; 7 bases are shared with TRBD2. Germline values: CDR1 LGHNA, CDR2 YSLEER. V shed 1 base and J 6 bases; nucleotides not matched to a gene: 6. The length of the CDR3 is 14 residues. The CDR3 here is CASSQARDYGEQYF. The CDR3, as DNA: TGCGCCAGCAGCCAAGCCCGGGACTACGGCGAGCAGTACTTC.

This clonotype was counted between two and nine times. This sequence joins TRBV7-2 and TRBJ2-3; 9 bases line up with TRBD2. The germline gives CDR1 SGHTA, CDR2 FQGNSA. There are 17 residues in the CDR3. After removal of 5 bases from V and 3 bases from J, the junction contained 12 bases not matched to a gene. The CDR3: CASSPGGSGSQTDTQYF. In DNA form, the CDR3 reads TGTGCCAGCAGCCCCGGCGGTAGCGGGAGCCAAACAGATACGCAGTATTTT.